The clone carrying this TCR beta chain was picked up many times. The sample originates from a study of regulatory T cells in long-lasting Graves disease. The CDR3 covers 14 residues. V lost 10 bases, J lost 0 bases, and 5 bases stayed unmatched. Germline V gene data show CDR1 as SNHLY and CDR2 as FYNNEI. Time point meaning: persistent/refractory GD, antithyroid drugs over 5 years with positive TRAb. The TCR library used RNA extracted from PBMCs. HTBI primers from iRepertoire and Arm-PCR of CDR3 regions yielded the TCR beta libraries. Using its own MiXCR run on the multiplex PCR reads, TCRdb lists one record per CDR3 protein. The sample has a few hundred thousand distinct CDR3 sequences, over 20% seen once; the top ten hold roughly an eighth.

The TCR comes from a female donor with Graves disease. The material was peripheral blood mononuclear cells (PBMCs), obtained when the disease was refractory, from a patient treated with antithyroid drugs. The chain employs TRBV2 and TRBJ2-2, with 7 bases lining up with TRBD1. CDR3 nucleotides: TGTGCCATGCAAGGACAGGCGAACACCGGGGAGCTGTTTTTT. Residues: CAMQGQANTGELFF. Based on the CDR3 plus reference TRBV2 and TRBJ2-2, the full variable domain is EPEVTQTPSHQVTQMGQEVILRCVPISNHLYFYWYRQILGQKVEFLVSFYNNEISEKSEIFDDQFSVERPDGSNFTLKIRSTKLEDSAMYFCAMQGQANTGELFFGEGSRLTVL.